This T cell receptor beta chain is drawn from a study of blood T cell repertoires in COVID-19. In the study overall: The cDNA or gDNA used as material had been derived from T cells, B-cell-depleted T cells, or PBMCs.

This clone has just a few counts. Participants spanned ages about 18 to 90 years and resided in 20 to 30 US areas. Two negative PCRs, clearance, or symptom resolution characterized the recovered Cohort 3 donors. The CDR3 contains 14 residues. The V gene lost 4 bases and the J gene lost 5 bases, with 14 bases spanning the gap. Per the germline V gene, CDR1 is MNHEY and CDR2 is SVGAGI. As originally analysed: Reference gene primer amplification in the assay estimated nucleated cell counts. Produced via immunoSEQ multiplex PCR; TCRdb's table is partial and in-frame only. V and J calls and clone size are as listed in that table; D and trimming were resolved from the DNA. The data hold about 350,000 clones, with roughly 84% observed a single time.

Sample: PBMCs or T cells enriched from blood (not recorded which). This chain uses TRBV6-5 with TRBJ2-5, with D maybe TRBD2 (5 bases). The TCR comes from a woman in her twenties or thirties who had recovered from COVID-19. The CDR3 DNA is TGTGCCAGCAGTTCCGTGCTAGCCCAGGAGACCCAGTACTTC. Translated: CASSSVLAQETQYF.